Presented here are 22 T cell receptor beta chains from one specimen sequenced in a study of T cell repertoires in cytomegalovirus infection (dated 2019 in TCRdb). For sequencing, an Illumina HiSeq 1500 was employed. TCRdb cleaned the public reads at Q25 with fastp, built clones with MiXCR and kept in-frame beta chains. All rows with the same CDR3 protein become a single entry with the most common DNA and genes. Present in this sample are roughly 860,000 distinct CDR3 sequences, approximately 30% of which were seen just once. The ten biggest clones cover around 12% of the sample. The antigens these receptors bind are not known. In the paper's terms, the treatment or condition label means: in vitro stimulation with specific CMV peptide epitopes to enrich CMV-specific T cells. Here the sequenced sample was cultured CD8+ T cells from PBMCs, taken from culture after CMV antigen stimulation. These receptors came from a human donor in good health (CMV status not recorded). Some clones in this sample may be carry-over from other donors' samples.

This clonotype was seen repeatedly, ten times or more. The chain joins TRBV7-9 to TRBJ2-6; D unresolved. The V end lost 4 bases, the J end lost 10 bases, and 11 bases lay between the germline ends. Germline V gene data show CDR1 as SEHNR and CDR2 as FQNEAQ (reference sequence). The CDR3 covers 13 residues. The CDR3 loop is CASSWDGENVLTF. CDR3 nucleotide sequence: TGTGCCAGCAGCTGGGATGGAGAGAACGTCCTGACTTTC.

J is TRBJ2-7 and V is TRBV5-6; 12 nucleotides align to TRBD1. CDR1 SGHDT and CDR2 YYEEEE come from the germline V gene. The junction had 5 bases not matched to a gene; V was cut back by 4 bases and J by 3 bases. The CDR3 sequence is 15 residues long. In nucleotides, the CDR3 is TGTGCCAGCAGCGCAGGGACAGGGGGCCTCTACGAGCAGTACGTC. Amino acids: CASSAGTGGLYEQYV.

The sample holds a few counts of this clonotype. The J gene is TRBJ2-2, the V gene TRBV7-9; D gene ambiguous. Trimming removed 5 bases from V and 0 bases from J, with 4 bases in between. The length of the CDR3 is 13 residues. The germline CDR1 and CDR2 sequences are SEHNR and FQNEAQ (reference sequence). This CDR3 is CASSQTNTGELFF. Written as DNA, the CDR3 is TGTGCCAGCAGCCAGACGAACACCGGGGAGCTGTTTTTT.

This clonotype was detected a few times. The rearrangement links TRBV6-1 to TRBJ2-3; 12 nucleotides line up with TRBD2. The CDR3 consists of 16 residues. Germline CDR1 and CDR2: MNHNS and SASEGT. Trimming took 6 bases from V and 0 from J; bases not matched to a gene: 4. CDR3 sequence: CASRWGLAGSTDTQYF. For the CDR3, the DNA is TGTGCCAGCAGGTGGGGACTAGCGGGCAGCACAGATACGCAGTATTTT.

The rearrangement joins TRBV25-1 to TRBJ1-1; D unclear. The V and J ends lost 4 bases and 12 bases respectively, with 15 bases between them. Per the germline V gene, CDR1 is MGHDK and CDR2 is SYGVNS. This CDR3 is 12 amino acids long. CDR3 amino acids: CASSGTSSWTFF. CDR3 coding DNA: TGTGCCAGCAGTGGAACCTCTTCTTGGACTTTCTTT.

This sequence joins TRBV4-1 and TRBJ2-3, with TRBD2 matching 13 bases. V was pared by 3 bases and J by 5 bases, with 11 bases of the junction left unmatched. This CDR3 region has 18 residues. Germline V lookup: CDR1 MGHRA, CDR2 YSYEKL. CDR3 in amino acids: CASSQVGTSGEEGDTQYF. DNA for the CDR3: TGCGCCAGCAGCCAGGTCGGGACTAGCGGGGAGGAGGGAGATACGCAGTATTTT.

The gene calls are TRBV4-3 and TRBJ2-5; D gene unclear. Germline CDR1 LGHNA, CDR2 YSLEER. Trimming left V 0 bases short and J 2 bases short, with 13 bases between. There are 16 residues in the CDR3. The CDR3 spells CASSQDSMRYQETQYF. CDR3 bases: TGCGCCAGCAGCCAAGATTCCATGCGGTATCAAGAGACCCAGTACTTC.

There are many counts of this clonotype. This chain's CDR3 is CASSLAPGLSVPDTQYF. DNA of the CDR3: TGTGCCAGCAGCTTGGCCCCGGGCCTCTCCGTGCCAGATACGCAGTATTTT. The V gene is TRBV7-9, the J gene TRBJ2-3; D is unclear. V lost 3 bases and J lost 4, with 20 bases in between. Germline CDR1 is SEHNR and CDR2 is FQNEAQ (reference sequence). The CDR3 is 17 amino acids.

The chain recombines TRBV7-6 with TRBJ2-7; D possibly corresponds to TRBD2 (6 bases). The CDR3 length is 15 residues. V gave up 5 bases and J gave up 4 bases, with 18 bases separating them. In germline, CDR1 is SGHVS, CDR2 FNYEAQ. CDR3 sequence: CASSHIRGSAYEQYF. CDR3 DNA sequence: TGTGCCAGCAGCCACATACGGGGGTCAGCGTACGAGCAGTACTTC. Full variable domain (rest looked up from reference TRBV7-6 and TRBJ2-7): GAGVSQSPRYKVTKRGQDVALRCDPISGHVSLYWYRQALGQGPEFLTYFNYEAQQDKSGLPNDRFSAERPEGSISTLTIQRTEQRDSAMYRCASSHIRGSAYEQYFGPGTRLTVT.

Ten or more counts support this clonotype. This rearrangement joins TRBV12-3 or TRBV12-4 to TRBJ1-3; D unresolved. The CDR3 length is 14 residues. Deletions cut 2 bases from V and 0 bases from J, with 5 bases between. In DNA form, the CDR3 reads TGTGCCAGCAGTTTAAGTAGCTCTGGAAACACCATATATTTT. Protein product: CASSLSSSGNTIYF.

The rearrangement uses TRBV19 and TRBJ2-2; D is unresolved. Germline CDR1 and CDR2: LNHDA and SQIVND (reference sequence). V was trimmed by 2 bases and J by 6 bases, leaving 7 bases between them. The CDR3 length is 13 residues. Written as DNA, the CDR3 is TGTGCCAGTAGTATAACCGATCCCGGGGAGCTGTTTTTT. Translating gives CASSITDPGELFF.

V is TRBV10-3 and J is TRBJ1-3; D is unclear. Germline assignment: CDR1 ENHRY and CDR2 SYGVKD. V was cut by 7 bases and J by 0 bases, with 7 bases left in between. The length of the CDR3 is 13 residues. The CDR3 DNA sequence: TGTGCCATCATCGGGGACTCTGGAAACACCATATATTTT. Amino acids: CAIIGDSGNTIYF.

This clonotype has just a few counts. The rearrangement uses TRBV11-2 and TRBJ1-4, with a tentative D call TRBD1 (5 bases). The CDR3 is 16 residues long. CDR1 is SGHAT and CDR2 is FQNNGV in the germline V gene. The ends were cut back, 5 bases at V and 7 bases at J, with 20 bases in the middle. CDR3 coding DNA: TGTGCCAGCAGCGAATTAATAGGGGAGCCGGCTGAAAAACTGTTTTTT. Translation: CASSELIGEPAEKLFF. The variable domain in full, completed from reference TRBV11-2 and TRBJ1-4, reads EAGVAQSPRYKIIEKRQSVAFWCNPISGHATLYWYQQILGQGPKLLIQFQNNGVVDDSQLPKDRFSAERLKGVDSTLKIQPAKLEDSAVYLCASSELIGEPAEKLFFGSGTQLSVL.

V is TRBV6-6 and J is TRBJ2-2, with D unclear. CDR3 length: 15 residues. Germline V CDR1 and CDR2: MNHNY, SVGAGI (reference sequence). Trimming left V 2 bases short and J 7 bases short, with 14 bases between. This CDR3 is CASSYASGPYGELFF. The CDR3 DNA reads as TGTGCCAGCAGTTACGCTAGTGGGCCCTACGGGGAGCTGTTTTTT.

This chain links TRBV6-1 with TRBJ2-1; TRBD2 agrees at 16 bases. The germline V gene encodes CDR1 MNHNS and CDR2 SASEGT. The CDR3 loop spans 17 amino acids. The V gene end was trimmed by 6 bases and the J gene end by 4 bases; junction bases not matched to a gene: 6. The CDR3 sequence is CASSPGTSGGAYNEQFF. The CDR3 DNA sequence: TGTGCCAGCAGCCCCGGGACTAGCGGGGGGGCGTACAATGAGCAGTTCTTC.

The chain joins TRBV11-2 to TRBJ2-4; D perhaps matches TRBD2 (6 bases). The germline V and J ends were trimmed by 5 bases and 2 bases, with 13 bases remaining between them. CDR3 length: 15 residues. Germline V CDR1 and CDR2: SGHAT, FQNNGV. CDR3 sequence: CASSPPGVTKNIQYF. The CDR3 nucleotides are TGTGCCAGCAGCCCGCCGGGAGTGACCAAAAACATTCAGTACTTC.

The V and J genes are TRBV27 and TRBJ2-7; the D gene could be TRBD1 or TRBD2 (6 bases each). With 2 bases removed from V and 3 bases from J, the gap between germline ends came to 11 bases. The CDR3 length is 14 residues. Per the germline V gene, CDR1 is MNHEY and CDR2 is SMNVEV (reference sequence). The CDR3 DNA follows: TGTGCCAGCAGTTTAAGGGGGACTCTCTACGAGCAGTACTTC. As protein: CASSLRGTLYEQYF.

This clonotype was seen more than once but under ten times. The chain links TRBV5-6 to TRBJ2-5; 10 nucleotides line up with TRBD1. With 0 bases clipped from V and 7 bases from J, the junction kept 6 bases outside the gene matches. Germline-derived CDR1 and CDR2 are SGHDT and YYEEEE. The CDR3 sequence is 15 residues long. CDR3 loop: CASSLGQGASGTQYF. CDR3 in DNA: TGTGCCAGCAGCTTGGGACAGGGGGCTTCGGGGACCCAGTACTTC.

Remarks on this clonotype: This sequence may be a read error, since a much larger clone differs from it by one base. This chain joins TRBV27 and TRBJ2-7; 7 bases are a match to TRBD1. The CDR3 loop spans 14 amino acids. J gave up 2 bases and V 3 bases, and 4 bases lay outside the gene matches. Germline CDR1 MNHEY, CDR2 SMNVEV (reference sequence). CDR3 nucleotides: TGTGCCAGCAGTTTCGCCGGGACAGCCTACGAGCAGTACTTC. This encodes CASSFAGTAYEQYF.

This clonotype occurred many times. The rearrangement uses TRBV7-8 and TRBJ1-1; D unclear. This CDR3 region has 14 residues. Between the trimmed V and J ends, which lost 1 base and 1 base, there was a span of 7 bases. CDR1 is SGHVS and CDR2 is FQNEAQ in the germline V gene. The CDR3 protein is CASSLVLGNTEAFF. The CDR3, as DNA: TGTGCCAGCAGCTTAGTTTTAGGGAACACTGAAGCTTTCTTT.

The chain joins TRBV7-9 to TRBJ2-2; 9 bases line up with TRBD1. J was trimmed by 3 bases and V by 3 bases; bases with no gene match: 5. Germline V gives CDR1 SEHNR, CDR2 FQNEAQ (reference sequence). CDR3 size: 16 residues. The CDR3 sequence is CASSLDRGFYTGELFF. CDR3 in DNA: TGTGCCAGCAGCTTGGACAGGGGATTTTACACCGGGGAGCTGTTTTTT.

In its sample, this clonotype was seen a few times. J is TRBJ2-7 and V is TRBV4-2; 7 bases align to TRBD1. CDR3 length equals 16 residues. Germline CDR1 LGHNA, CDR2 YNFKEQ. V lost 6 bases to trimming and J lost 0 bases; unmatched junction nucleotides: 11. The CDR3 loop reads CASSPLTGPNSYEQYF. The CDR3 nucleotides are TGTGCCAGCAGTCCGTTGACAGGGCCTAACTCCTACGAGCAGTACTTC.